Listed here are 24 T cell receptor beta chains from one sample, sequenced in a study of naive and memory T cell subsets (dated by TCRdb to between 2016 and 2019). Libraries were made using UMI-ligation and nested PCR. The data were produced on an Illumina MiSeq. To cover both TRBC1 and TRBC2, the beta constant-region primer consisted of an equimolar mix of two oligonucleotides. Four rounds of PCR were used to amplify ligated cDNA, with nested alpha and beta constant-region primers being used together with the SP2 primer. TCRdb cleaned the public reads at Q25 with fastp, built clones with MiXCR and kept in-frame beta chains. Here each entry gathers all rows of one CDR3 protein and keeps the most common genes and DNA. This sample lists about 82,000 distinct CDR3 sequences; approximately 10% were detected once. Together, the top ten hold 1.2% of the sample. What was sequenced was naive CD8+ T cells from blood. The sample's cell subset or site, from its label and the paper: naive T cells, CD45RA high CD27+. The receptors come from a human donor in good health.

This clonotype was recorded a few times. CDR3 sequence reads: CASSPRLRGGLQETQYF. The CDR3 nucleotides read TGTGCCAGCTCACCTCGTCTCAGGGGGGGTCTTCAAGAGACCCAGTACTTC. This chain connects TRBV18 to TRBJ2-5; D assignment may be TRBD1 or TRBD2 (7 bases each). The CDR3 totals 17 residues. Trimming took 3 bases from V and 2 from J, leaving 19 bases between them. CDR1 is KGHSH, CDR2 LQKENI, per germline.

The sample holds a few counts of this clonotype. The rearrangement uses TRBV12-3 or TRBV12-4 and TRBJ2-1; the D is unclear. V lost 3 bases, J lost 4 bases, and 7 bases lay in between. The CDR3 is made up of 13 amino acids. The DNA for the CDR3 is TGTGCCAGCAGTTTTGATGGATACAATGAGCAGTTCTTC. It encodes CASSFDGYNEQFF.

The V and J genes are TRBV21-1 and TRBJ2-3; the table's D call, TRBD2, has no DNA check behind it. TRBV21-1 constitutes a pseudogene. CDR3 size: 17 residues. The CDR3 DNA follows: TGTGCCAGCTACCTCGAGACACCTCCAGGAGGCACAGATACGCAGTATTTT. Translated, it gives CASYLETPPGGTDTQYF.

Ten or more counts support this clonotype. V and J are TRBV11-2 and TRBJ2-7; perhaps TRBD2 as D (6 bases). The CDR3 has 15 amino acids. With 1 base removed from V and 1 base from J, the gap between germline ends came to 11 bases. Germline assignment: CDR1 SGHAT and CDR2 FQNNGV. The CDR3 DNA reads as TGTGCCAGCAGCTTAGCCCAGGGACTTTCCTACGAGCAGTACTTC. It translates to CASSLAQGLSYEQYF.

There are many counts of this clonotype. The V gene is TRBV14, the J gene TRBJ2-5; 11 positions agree with TRBD2. Looked up from germline, CDR1 is SGHDN and CDR2 is FVKESK. The ends lost 1 base at V and 1 base at J; junction bases unmatched: 11. The CDR3 has 19 amino acids. CDR3 bases: TGTGCCAGCAGCCAAGGGGTGGTCGGACTAGCGGGTTTCCAAGAGACCCAGTACTTC. Protein product: CASSQGVVGLAGFQETQYF. Full variable domain (missing parts from reference TRBV14 and TRBJ2-5): EAGVTQFPSHSVIEKGQTVTLRCDPISGHDNLYWYRRVMGKEIKFLLHFVKESKQDESGMPNNRFLAERTGGTYSTLKVQPAELEDSGVYFCASSQGVVGLAGFQETQYFGPGTRLLVL.

This clonotype appeared many times. The chain joins TRBV29-1 to TRBJ2-1, with no clear D. This CDR3 spans 13 amino acids. The germline V and J ends were trimmed by 3 bases and 5 bases, with 11 bases remaining between them. Per germline, CDR1 SQVTM and CDR2 ANQGSEA. The CDR3 protein is CSVEVPGDNEQFF. In DNA, the CDR3 is TGCAGCGTTGAGGTTCCTGGGGACAATGAGCAGTTCTTC.

This clonotype was observed at least ten times. This sequence joins TRBV27 and TRBJ2-1; 12 bases are shared with TRBD2. The CDR3 extends over 17 amino acids. Germline V gives CDR1 MNHEY, CDR2 SMNVEV (reference sequence). Unmatched junction bases numbered 11, after V lost 4 bases and J lost 7 bases. The CDR3 is CASSSTQLAGGSNEQFF. CDR3 nucleotide sequence: TGTGCCAGCAGTTCGACTCAACTAGCGGGAGGTAGTAATGAGCAGTTCTTC.

V usage is TRBV24-1 and J usage is TRBJ2-1, with D maybe TRBD2 (6 bases). Trimming left V 3 bases short and J 3 bases short, with 11 bases between. The germline V gene has CDR1 KGHDR and CDR2 SFDVKD. The length of the CDR3 is 15 residues. The chain's CDR3 is CATSDGGSVYNEQFF. CDR3 DNA: TGTGCCACCAGTGATGGGGGGAGTGTCTACAATGAGCAGTTCTTC.

This chain connects TRBV7-9 to TRBJ2-2, with TRBD1 as a possible D gene (6 bases). CDR1 is SEHNR and CDR2 is FQNEAQ in the germline V gene (reference sequence). The V end lost 4 bases, the J end lost 1 base, and 13 bases lay between the germline ends. CDR3 length: 16 residues. The CDR3 DNA sequence: TGTGCCAGCAGCTCGTCCCGGGACAAGAACACCGGGGAGCTGTTTTTT. Translating gives CASSSSRDKNTGELFF. The full variable domain, in which reference TRBV7-9 and TRBJ2-2 provide the parts outside the CDR3, is DTGVSQNPRHKITKRGQNVTFRCDPISEHNRLYWYRQTLGQGPEFLTYFQNEAQLEKSRLLSDRFSAERPKGSFSTLEIQRTEQGDSAMYLCASSSSRDKNTGELFFGEGSRLTVL.

This clonotype has only a few counts. V and J are TRBV27 and TRBJ2-5, with D possibly being TRBD2 (5 bases). The germline V gene encodes CDR1 MNHEY and CDR2 SMNVEV (reference sequence). Trimming stripped 0 bases from V and 2 bases from J, with 10 bases between. This CDR3 spans 15 amino acids. The CDR3 here is CASSLSAGVQETQYF. The CDR3 nucleotides are TGTGCCAGCAGTTTATCGGCCGGGGTTCAAGAGACCCAGTACTTC.

This clonotype was seen ten or more times. CDR3 amino acids: CASSPNRDRDVNQPQHF. The CDR3 nucleotides are TGTGCCAGCAGCCCAAACCGGGACAGGGATGTCAATCAGCCCCAGCATTTT. The chain combines TRBV12-3 or TRBV12-4 with TRBJ1-5; 9 bases match TRBD1. The trim removed 6 bases at V and 3 bases at J, leaving 12 bases unmatched. This CDR3 has 17 amino acids.

This chain joins TRBV28 and TRBJ1-6; D call uncertain. Germline lookup yields CDR1 MDHEN and CDR2 SYDVKM. The CDR3 sequence is 14 residues long. The V end was cut by 2 bases, the J end by 0 bases, with 2 bases between. In DNA form, the CDR3 reads TGTGCCAGCAGTTTAGGCTCCTATAATTCACCCCTCCACTTT. This gives the protein CASSLGSYNSPLHF.

At least ten counts were recorded for this clonotype. The CDR3 region is CASSPAVGSRVEQYF. CDR3 sequence (DNA): TGTGCCAGCAGCCCGGCGGTTGGGTCCAGGGTCGAGCAGTACTTC. The chain couples TRBV12-3 or TRBV12-4 to TRBJ2-7, with D perhaps matching TRBD1 (5 bases). V dropped 6 bases and J dropped 6 bases, with 21 bases sitting between them. The CDR3 contains 15 residues.

The chain combines TRBV12-3 or TRBV12-4 with TRBJ2-7; TRBD2 matches 7 bases. The junction had 5 bases not matched to a gene; V was cut back by 3 bases and J by 6 bases. The CDR3 extends over 13 amino acids. The CDR3 sequence: CASSFGGTGEQYF. CDR3 in DNA: TGTGCCAGCAGTTTCGGGGGGACTGGCGAGCAGTACTTC.

V is TRBV28 and J is TRBJ2-3, with D perhaps matching TRBD1 or TRBD2 (5 bases each). Per germline, CDR1 MDHEN and CDR2 SYDVKM. Trimming cost V 9 bases and J 0 bases, with 16 bases left between them. This CDR3 is 15 amino acids long. The CDR3 sequence is CASPTGRTSTDTQYF. The CDR3 nucleotides are TGTGCCAGTCCGACGGGACGGACTAGCACAGATACGCAGTATTTT.

This clonotype was seen at least ten times. V gene TRBV5-4 combines with J gene TRBJ2-7; D uncertain. Per the germline V gene, CDR1 is SGHNT and CDR2 is YYREEE (reference sequence). The CDR3 has 12 residues. V shed 4 bases and J shed 1 base, with 6 bases lying between them. The CDR3: CASSTDSYEQYF. DNA for the CDR3: TGTGCCAGCAGCACAGATTCCTACGAGCAGTACTTC.

The chain has TRBV28 and TRBJ2-1; 8 bases align to TRBD2. With V trimmed by 4 bases and J by 4 bases, 6 bases remained unmatched. The CDR3 runs to 15 residues. Germline lookup yields CDR1 MDHEN and CDR2 SYDVKM. The chain's CDR3 is CASSSPAGVYNEQFF. CDR3 sequence (DNA): TGTGCCAGCAGTTCCCCAGCGGGAGTTTACAATGAGCAGTTCTTC.

The chain carries TRBV12-3 or TRBV12-4 and TRBJ2-1; no clear D gene. This CDR3 region has 11 residues. Trimming cost V 6 bases and J 8 bases, with 8 bases left between them. Here the CDR3 reads CASRTRHEQFF. The CDR3 region has the DNA TGTGCCAGCAGAACGCGACATGAGCAGTTCTTC.

This sequence joins TRBV7-9 and TRBJ1-2; 9 positions match TRBD1. CDR1 SEHNR and CDR2 FQNEAQ come from the germline V gene (reference sequence). This CDR3 has 18 residues. The V segment lost 4 bases and the J segment 0 bases; nucleotides outside the gene matches: 12. As DNA, the CDR3 is TGTGCCAGCAGCTCGGACAGGGGTTCACTTGGGACTAACTATGGCTACACCTTC. This translates into CASSSDRGSLGTNYGYTF.

This clonotype was counted many times. This chain joins TRBV6-6 and TRBJ2-3; D tentatively reads TRBD1 or TRBD2 (5 bases each). CDR1 is MNHNY and CDR2 is SVGAGI in the germline V gene (reference sequence). CDR3 length: 15 residues. The germline V and J ends were trimmed by 6 bases and 4 bases, with 17 bases remaining between them. The CDR3 here is CASSYGDGVADTQYF. CDR3 DNA: TGTGCCAGCAGCTACGGGGACGGCGTCGCAGATACGCAGTATTTT.

This clonotype was observed a handful of times. This CDR3 reads CASSLLRQLKETQYF. The DNA of the CDR3 is TGCGCCAGCAGCTTGCTCCGGCAGTTGAAAGAGACCCAGTACTTC. This chain connects TRBV5-1 to TRBJ2-5; no reliable D call. V was clipped by 1 base and J by 3 bases, with 13 bases between them. CDR1 is SGHRS, CDR2 YFSETQ, per germline. This CDR3 spans 15 amino acids.

This clonotype was recorded many times. This sequence joins TRBV15 and TRBJ2-4; weak D call: TRBD1 (6 bases). The length of the CDR3 is 18 residues. V lost 8 bases, J lost 0 bases, and 23 bases lay in between. The germline V gene encodes CDR1 LNHNV and CDR2 YYDKDF (reference sequence). CDR3 in amino acids: CATASAGTPTVAKNIQYF. CDR3 in DNA: TGTGCCACCGCAAGCGCCGGGACACCCACGGTAGCCAAAAACATTCAGTACTTC.

CDR3 in DNA: TGTGCCAGCAGCATATCCCCAGATACGCAGTATTTT. This translates into CASSISPDTQYF. The chain combines TRBV7-9 with TRBJ2-3, with D hard to call. The CDR3 sequence is 12 residues long. Between the trimmed V and J ends, which lost 5 bases and 4 bases, there was a span of 7 bases. Germline assignment: CDR1 SEHNR and CDR2 FQNEAQ (reference sequence). The full variable domain, with the rest looked up from reference TRBV7-9 and TRBJ2-3, is DTGVSQNPRHKITKRGQNVTFRCDPISEHNRLYWYRQTLGQGPEFLTYFQNEAQLEKSRLLSDRFSAERPKGSFSTLEIQRTEQGDSAMYLCASSISPDTQYFGPGTRLTVL.

This chain links TRBV29-1 with TRBJ2-6, with 8 bases identical to TRBD1. The germline V gene encodes CDR1 SQVTM and CDR2 ANQGSEA. Losses at the gene ends were 5 bases for V and 0 bases for J; bases not matched to a gene: 12. The CDR3 has 18 amino acids. The CDR3 spells CSVSHRDRFHSGANVLTF. In nucleotides, the CDR3 is TGCAGCGTTTCACACCGGGACAGGTTTCACTCTGGGGCCAACGTCCTGACTTTC.